These 19 T cell receptor beta chains share one sample of origin, sequenced in a study of breast tumors, draining lymph nodes, adjacent tissues. TCRdb ran MiXCR on the multiplex PCR reads and lists one entry per CDR3 protein. The profile shows 270,000 or so distinct CDR3 sequences, roughly 30% of them singletons. Samples came from axillary lymph nodes draining the breast cancer. Source material: axillary lymph node tissue. These receptors all come from a female donor with breast cancer. Some clones in this sample may be carry-over from other donors' samples.

This clonotype was observed many times. The V gene is TRBV27, the J gene TRBJ1-6, with D maybe TRBD1 (6 bases). Germline V gene sequence: CDR1 MNHEY, CDR2 SMNVEV (reference sequence). The CDR3 sequence is 15 residues long. The germline V and J ends were trimmed by 6 bases and 9 bases, with 18 bases remaining between them. DNA for the CDR3: TGTGCCAGCAGCTATACACAGGGTTTAGGTTCACCCCTCCACTTT. This codes for CASSYTQGLGSPLHF.

This clonotype was observed many times. The germline gene is not matched at one end of the junction; a read error may be the cause. This chain joins TRBV12-3 or TRBV12-4 and TRBJ2-2; 9 nucleotides align to TRBD2. This CDR3 contains 17 residues. DNA of the CDR3: TGTGCCAGCACCCAGGCGGGACTAGCCATGAACATCGGGGAGCTGTTTTTT. It translates to CASTQAGLAMNIGELFF.

The gene calls are TRBV7-9 and TRBJ2-1, with D uncertain. In germline, CDR1 is SEHNR, CDR2 FQNEAQ (reference sequence). The CDR3 loop spans 11 amino acids. Trimming pared 6 bases from V and 7 bases from J, leaving 7 bases between. The CDR3 coding sequence is TGTGCCAGCAGGGCCGGTAATGAGCAGTTCTTC. Protein product: CASRAGNEQFF.

The V gene is TRBV20-1, the J gene TRBJ2-7; no clear D gene. Per the germline V gene, CDR1 is DFQATT and CDR2 is SNEGSKA (reference sequence). Deletions cut 2 bases from V and 5 bases from J, with 10 bases between. The CDR3 spans 12 residues. CDR3 protein: CSARWAVNEQYF. The CDR3 DNA reads TGCAGTGCTAGATGGGCAGTCAACGAGCAGTACTTC.

A remark on this clonotype: Because it lacks the conserved phenylalanine or tryptophan at the end, this CDR3 is likely a read error. This chain connects TRBV20-1 to TRBJ2-7; TRBD2 aligns across 9 bases. From germline, CDR1 is DFQATT and CDR2 SNEGSKA (reference sequence). The CDR3 totals 11 residues. The V and J ends lost 5 bases and 6 bases, in that order; junction bases with no gene match: 2. CDR3 amino acids: CSARAGGEQYS. In DNA form, the CDR3 reads TGCAGTGCTCGAGCGGGAGGCGAGCAGTACTCC.

This clonotype was seen more than once but under ten times. The chain couples TRBV28 to TRBJ2-1, with 7 bases aligning to TRBD1. This CDR3 region has 15 residues. V shed 6 bases, J shed 4 bases, and the junction held 9 bases outside the gene matches. The germline gives CDR1 MDHEN, CDR2 SYDVKM. For the CDR3, the DNA is TGTGCCAGCAGGAGGGGGCTGACAGGGTACAATGAGCAGTTCTTC. It specifies CASRRGLTGYNEQFF.

Many counts were recorded for this clonotype. The chain has TRBV7-2 and TRBJ1-5; D might be TRBD1 (5 bases). This CDR3 comprises 13 residues. Trimming took 5 bases from V and 9 from J, leaving 14 bases between them. CDR1 is SGHTA and CDR2 is FQGNSA in the germline V gene. CDR3 DNA: TGTGCCAGCAGCCCGGGGACGGGGTGGCCCCAGCATTTT. It translates to CASSPGTGWPQHF.

This clonotype was seen ten or more times. The chain employs TRBV20-1 and TRBJ1-6, with 7 nucleotides matching TRBD1. V was pared by 3 bases and J by 6 bases, with 8 bases of the junction left unmatched. The germline V gene encodes CDR1 DFQATT and CDR2 SNEGSKA (reference sequence). The CDR3 covers 15 residues. CDR3 region: CSARPLQGINSPLHF. Written as DNA, the CDR3 is TGCAGTGCTAGGCCGTTACAGGGGATTAATTCACCCCTCCACTTT.

This rearrangement joins TRBV5-5 to TRBJ2-2; D is ambiguous. The V end was cut by 3 bases, the J end by 13 bases, with 4 bases between. The CDR3 length is 9 residues. Germline CDR1 SGHKS, CDR2 YYEKEE (reference sequence). The CDR3 coding sequence is TGTGCCAGCAGCTGGTCGCTGTTTTTT. Amino acid sequence: CASSWSLFF.

This clonotype is a singleton in its sample. This may be a read error, as it is one base from a much larger clone. The V call is TRBV20-1, the J call TRBJ2-5; a weak D match, TRBD2 (5 bases). The CDR3 covers 16 residues. The V gene's germline CDR1 is DFQATT and CDR2 SNEGSKA (reference sequence). The V and J ends lost 0 bases and 7 bases respectively, with 21 bases between them. The DNA of the CDR3 is TGCAGTGCTAGAGAATGGAACGGGAACCCCTCCGGGACCCAGTACTTC. Residues: CSAREWNGNPSGTQYF.

This clonotype has at least ten counts. The rearrangement joins TRBV7-3 to TRBJ2-7; D may be TRBD2 (5 bases). Trimming left V 2 bases short and J 3 bases short, with 11 bases between. Germline CDR1 SGHTA, CDR2 FQGTGA. There are 14 residues in the CDR3. The CDR3 reads CASSLLEEGYEQYF. For the CDR3, the DNA is TGTGCCAGCAGCTTACTGGAGGAAGGCTACGAGCAGTACTTC.

The V gene is TRBV20-1, the J gene TRBJ1-2, with D unclear. The V gene's germline CDR1 is DFQATT and CDR2 SNEGSKA (reference sequence). V was pared by 0 bases and J by 6 bases, with 20 bases between. CDR3 length equals 16 residues. The CDR3 sequence: CSARDIVAPSYNGYTF. The DNA of the CDR3 is TGCAGTGCTAGAGATATTGTAGCGCCTTCCTACAATGGCTACACCTTC.

With regard to this clonotype: A read error is possible here, since a much larger clone lies one base away. The CDR3 DNA follows: TGTGCCAGCAGCTCTAGCGGGACGAGCCCCTACAATGAGCAGTTCTTC. It yields the protein CASSSSGTSPYNEQFF. V is TRBV7-2 and J is TRBJ2-1, with TRBD2 matching over 9 bases. V trimming: 4 bases; J trimming: 2 bases; junction bases outside the gene matches: 6. Germline CDR1 is SGHTA and CDR2 is FQGNSA. This CDR3 contains 16 residues.

V and J are TRBV7-6 and TRBJ2-1; D might be TRBD2 (6 bases). CDR1 and CDR2 from the germline V gene are SGHVS and FNYEAQ. The V end lost 6 bases, the J end lost 7 bases, and 10 bases lay between the germline ends. The CDR3 is 12 amino acids. The CDR3 bases are TGTGCCAGCAGGGAGGGTTGGAATGAGCAGTTCTTC. Encoded protein: CASREGWNEQFF.

The chain is built from TRBV27 and TRBJ2-7; the D is unclear. Germline V gene sequence: CDR1 MNHEY, CDR2 SMNVEV (reference sequence). CDR3 size: 11 residues. Trimming took 11 bases from V and 3 from J, leaving 11 bases between them. CDR3 nucleotides: TGTGCCGATAGGTCGGGCTACGAGCAGTACTTC. Its translation is CADRSGYEQYF.

The rearrangement uses TRBV20-1 and TRBJ2-1; 8 positions agree with TRBD1. J was trimmed by 0 bases and V by 0 bases; bases with no gene match: 22. The CDR3 sequence is 22 residues long. The germline gives CDR1 DFQATT, CDR2 SNEGSKA (reference sequence). In nucleotides, the CDR3 is TGCAGTGCTAGAGATTTCGGGGCGGAAGACAGGGGCCAAAACCACTCCTACAATGAGCAGTTCTTC. Its protein is CSARDFGAEDRGQNHSYNEQFF.

This clonotype was seen ten or more times. This rearrangement joins TRBV2 to TRBJ2-2, with 9 positions matching TRBD1. The V and J ends lost 0 bases and 4 bases, in that order; junction bases with no gene match: 6. The CDR3 covers 17 residues. Germline V gives CDR1 SNHLY, CDR2 FYNNEI. The DNA for the CDR3 is TGTGCCAGCAGTGAAGCGGGGACAGGGCGACCCACCGGGGAGCTGTTTTTT. It yields the protein CASSEAGTGRPTGELFF. The full variable domain, its missing parts supplied by reference TRBV2 and TRBJ2-2, is EPEVTQTPSHQVTQMGQEVILRCVPISNHLYFYWYRQILGQKVEFLVSFYNNEISEKSEIFDDQFSVERPDGSNFTLKIRSTKLEDSAMYFCASSEAGTGRPTGELFFGEGSRLTVL.

This clonotype was seen repeatedly, ten times or more. The J gene is TRBJ2-1, the V gene TRBV20-1; D is uncertain. The CDR3 totals 13 residues. Germline V gives CDR1 DFQATT, CDR2 SNEGSKA (reference sequence). Trimming shortened V by 3 bases and J by 3 bases, and 9 bases separated the two germline ends. Here the CDR3 reads CSASRSNYNEQFF. The CDR3 DNA is TGCAGTGCTAGTCGGTCAAACTACAATGAGCAGTTCTTC.

This clonotype was seen many times. The chain combines TRBV6-5 with TRBJ2-3, with D perhaps matching TRBD2 (6 bases). Trimming shortened V by 7 bases and J by 4 bases, and 12 bases separated the two germline ends. The germline CDR1 and CDR2 sequences are MNHEY and SVGAGI. The CDR3 contains 13 residues. The CDR3 region is CASMRGAADTQYF. CDR3 nucleotide sequence: TGTGCCAGCATGCGGGGAGCTGCAGATACGCAGTATTTT.